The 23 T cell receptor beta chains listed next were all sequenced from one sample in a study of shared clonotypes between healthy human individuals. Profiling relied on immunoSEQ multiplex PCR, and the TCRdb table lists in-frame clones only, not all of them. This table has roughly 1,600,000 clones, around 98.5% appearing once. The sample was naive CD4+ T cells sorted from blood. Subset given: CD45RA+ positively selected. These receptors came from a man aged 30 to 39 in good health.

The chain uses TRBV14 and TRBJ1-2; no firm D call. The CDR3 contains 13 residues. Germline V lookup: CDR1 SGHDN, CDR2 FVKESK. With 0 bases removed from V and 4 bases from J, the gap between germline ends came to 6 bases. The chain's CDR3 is CASSQDRVYGYTF. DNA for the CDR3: TGTGCCAGCAGCCAAGATAGGGTCTATGGCTACACCTTC. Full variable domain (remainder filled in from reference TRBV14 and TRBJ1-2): EAGVTQFPSHSVIEKGQTVTLRCDPISGHDNLYWYRRVMGKEIKFLLHFVKESKQDESGMPNNRFLAERTGGTYSTLKVQPAELEDSGVYFCASSQDRVYGYTFGSGTRLTVV.

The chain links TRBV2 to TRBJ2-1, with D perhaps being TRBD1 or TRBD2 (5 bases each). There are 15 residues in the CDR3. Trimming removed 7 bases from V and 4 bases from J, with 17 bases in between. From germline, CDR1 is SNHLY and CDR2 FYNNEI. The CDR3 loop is CASKLETGRYNEQFF. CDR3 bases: TGTGCCAGCAAGCTAGAAACGGGACGGTACAATGAGCAGTTCTTC.

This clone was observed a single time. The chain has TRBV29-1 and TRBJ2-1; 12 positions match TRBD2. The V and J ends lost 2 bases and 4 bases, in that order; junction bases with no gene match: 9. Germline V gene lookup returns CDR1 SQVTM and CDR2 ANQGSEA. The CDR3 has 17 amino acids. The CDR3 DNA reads TGCAGCGTTGAACTGCACAGGACTAGCGGGATTTACAATGAGCAGTTCTTC. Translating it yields CSVELHRTSGIYNEQFF.

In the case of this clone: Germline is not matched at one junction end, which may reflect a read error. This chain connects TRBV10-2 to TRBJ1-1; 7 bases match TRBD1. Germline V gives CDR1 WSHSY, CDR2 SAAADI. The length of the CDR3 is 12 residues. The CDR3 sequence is CACRQGNTEAFF. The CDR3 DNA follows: TGCGCCTGCAGACAGGGAAACACTGAAGCTTTCTTT.

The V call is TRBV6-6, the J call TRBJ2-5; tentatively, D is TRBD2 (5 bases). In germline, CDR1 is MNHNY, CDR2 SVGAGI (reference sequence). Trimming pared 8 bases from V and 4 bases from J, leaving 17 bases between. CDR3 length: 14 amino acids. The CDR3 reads CASYRGLMGETQYF. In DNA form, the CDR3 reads TGTGCCAGCTATAGAGGACTCATGGGAGAGACCCAGTACTTC.

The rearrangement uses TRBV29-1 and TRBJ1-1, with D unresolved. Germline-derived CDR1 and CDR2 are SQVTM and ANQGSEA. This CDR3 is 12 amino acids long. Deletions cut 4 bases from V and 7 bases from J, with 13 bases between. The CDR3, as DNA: TGCAGCGTTGGGGATTTTCGGGGTGAAGCTTTCTTT. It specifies CSVGDFRGEAFF.

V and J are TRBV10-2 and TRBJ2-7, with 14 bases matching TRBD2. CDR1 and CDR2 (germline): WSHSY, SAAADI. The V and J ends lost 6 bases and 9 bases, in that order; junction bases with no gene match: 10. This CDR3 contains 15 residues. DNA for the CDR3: TGCGCCAGCAGCCCAACCGGGACTAGCGGGAGCGCGCAGTACTTC. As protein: CASSPTGTSGSAQYF.

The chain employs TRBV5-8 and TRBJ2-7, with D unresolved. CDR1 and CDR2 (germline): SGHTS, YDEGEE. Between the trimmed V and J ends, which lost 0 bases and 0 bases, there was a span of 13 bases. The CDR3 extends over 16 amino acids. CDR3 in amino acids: CASSLVRNLSSYEQYF. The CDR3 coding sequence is TGTGCCAGCAGCTTGGTGAGGAATTTGAGCTCCTACGAGCAGTACTTC.

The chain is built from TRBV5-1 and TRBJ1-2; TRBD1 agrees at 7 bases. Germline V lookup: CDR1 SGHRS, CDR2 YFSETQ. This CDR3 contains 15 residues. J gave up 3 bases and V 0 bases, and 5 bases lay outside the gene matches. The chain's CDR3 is CASSLVRGTDYGYTF. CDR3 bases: TGCGCCAGCAGCTTGGTAAGAGGGACAGACTATGGCTACACCTTC.

In nucleotides, the CDR3 is TGTGCCAGCAGCTTGTACGGTAATGGGCCAGCCAAAAACATTCAGTACTTC. Translating gives CASSLYGNGPAKNIQYF. The chain joins TRBV5-5 to TRBJ2-4; D ambiguous. Trimming shortened V by 1 base and J by 0 bases, and 14 bases separated the two germline ends. Germline lookup yields CDR1 SGHKS and CDR2 YYEKEE (reference sequence). The CDR3 is 17 residues long.

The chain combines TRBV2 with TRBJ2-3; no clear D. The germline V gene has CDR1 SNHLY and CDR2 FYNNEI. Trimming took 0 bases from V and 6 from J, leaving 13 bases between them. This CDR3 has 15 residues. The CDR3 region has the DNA TGTGCCAGCAGTGAAGCAGAGTTGGTCGGGGATACGCAGTATTTT. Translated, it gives CASSEAELVGDTQYF.

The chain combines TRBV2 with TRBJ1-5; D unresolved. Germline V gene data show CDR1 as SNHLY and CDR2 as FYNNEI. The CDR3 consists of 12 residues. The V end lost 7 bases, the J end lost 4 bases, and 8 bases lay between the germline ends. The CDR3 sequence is CASTATNQPQHF. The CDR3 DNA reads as TGTGCCAGCACGGCCACAAATCAGCCCCAGCATTTT.

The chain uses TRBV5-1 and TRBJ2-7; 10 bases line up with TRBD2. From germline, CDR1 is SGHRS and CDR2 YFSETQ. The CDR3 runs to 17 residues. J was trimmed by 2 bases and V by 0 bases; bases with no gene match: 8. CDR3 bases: TGCGCCAGCAGCTTGGCCGTTATGAGCGGGAGGGCCTACGAGCAGTACTTC. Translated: CASSLAVMSGRAYEQYF.

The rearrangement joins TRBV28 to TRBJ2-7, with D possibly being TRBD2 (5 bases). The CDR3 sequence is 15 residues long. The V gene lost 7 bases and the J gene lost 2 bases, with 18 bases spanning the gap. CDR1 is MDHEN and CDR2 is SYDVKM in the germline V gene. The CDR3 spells CASTRDRRKTYEQYF. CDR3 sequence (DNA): TGTGCCAGCACTCGGGATAGACGCAAGACCTACGAGCAGTACTTC.

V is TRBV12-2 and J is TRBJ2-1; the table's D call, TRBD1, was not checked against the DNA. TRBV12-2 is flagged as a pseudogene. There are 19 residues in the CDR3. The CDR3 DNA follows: TGTGCAAGTCGCCCGGGATTTGGGACAGGATGTGGACCCGCGGATGAGCAGTTCTTC. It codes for CASRPGFGTGCGPADEQFF.

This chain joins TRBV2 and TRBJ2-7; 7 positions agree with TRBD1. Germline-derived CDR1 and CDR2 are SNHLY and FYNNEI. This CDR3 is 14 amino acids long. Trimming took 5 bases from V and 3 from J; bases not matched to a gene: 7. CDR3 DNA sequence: TGTGCCAGCAGTAAACAGGGGAGCCTCTACGAGCAGTACTTC. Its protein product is CASSKQGSLYEQYF.

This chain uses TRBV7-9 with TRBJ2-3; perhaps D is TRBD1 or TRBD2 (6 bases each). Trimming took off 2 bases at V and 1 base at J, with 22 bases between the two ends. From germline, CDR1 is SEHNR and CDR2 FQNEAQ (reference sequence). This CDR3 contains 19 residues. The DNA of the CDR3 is TGTGCCAGCAGCTTAAACGACCCAGCTTGGGGGGCTGGCACAGATACGCAGTATTTT. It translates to CASSLNDPAWGAGTDTQYF.

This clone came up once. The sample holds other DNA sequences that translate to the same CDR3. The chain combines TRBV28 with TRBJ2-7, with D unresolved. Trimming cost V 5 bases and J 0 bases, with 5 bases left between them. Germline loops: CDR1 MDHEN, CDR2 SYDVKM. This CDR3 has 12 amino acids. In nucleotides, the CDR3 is TGTGCCAGCAGTCTATTCTCCTACGAGCAGTACTTC. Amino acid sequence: CASSLFSYEQYF.

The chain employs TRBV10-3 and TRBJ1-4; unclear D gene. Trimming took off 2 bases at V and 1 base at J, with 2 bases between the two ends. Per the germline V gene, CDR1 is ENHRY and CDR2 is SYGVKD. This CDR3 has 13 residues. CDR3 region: CAISERTNEKLFF. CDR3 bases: TGTGCCATCAGTGAGAGAACTAATGAAAAACTGTTTTTT.

This CDR3 is CASSHGTSGLYNEQFF. The CDR3 DNA reads TGTGCCAGCAGCCACGGGACTAGCGGACTCTACAATGAGCAGTTCTTC. This chain connects TRBV14 to TRBJ2-1, with 11 positions matching TRBD2. Germline CDR1 is SGHDN and CDR2 is FVKESK. This CDR3 comprises 16 residues. The junction had 4 bases not matched to a gene; V was cut back by 3 bases and J by 3 bases.

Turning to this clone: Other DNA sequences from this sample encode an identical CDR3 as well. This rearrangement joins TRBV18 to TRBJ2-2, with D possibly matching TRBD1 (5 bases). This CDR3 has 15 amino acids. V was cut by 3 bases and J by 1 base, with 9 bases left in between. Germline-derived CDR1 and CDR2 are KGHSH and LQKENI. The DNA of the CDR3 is TGTGCCAGCTCACCTCGCCAGGGGAACACCGGGGAGCTGTTTTTT. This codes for CASSPRQGNTGELFF.

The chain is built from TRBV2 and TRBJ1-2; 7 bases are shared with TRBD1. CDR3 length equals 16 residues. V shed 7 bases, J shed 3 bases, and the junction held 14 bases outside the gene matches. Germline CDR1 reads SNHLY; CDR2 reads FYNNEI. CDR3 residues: CASTSGTARSYYGYTF. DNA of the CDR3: TGTGCCAGCACGTCCGGGACAGCCAGATCTTACTATGGCTACACCTTC.

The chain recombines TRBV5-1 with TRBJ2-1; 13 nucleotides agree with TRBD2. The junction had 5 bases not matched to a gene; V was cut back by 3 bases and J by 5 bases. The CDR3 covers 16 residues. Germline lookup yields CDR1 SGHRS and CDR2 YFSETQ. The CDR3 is CASSSGLAGANNEQFF. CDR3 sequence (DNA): TGCGCCAGCAGCTCCGGACTAGCGGGAGCTAACAATGAGCAGTTCTTC.